This T cell receptor (beta chain) came from a study of CD8+CD57+ T cells in acquired aplastic anemia. General study results and limits: Patients were compared with controls for CD8+ Simpson's diversity, and no significant difference emerged. Sharing between patients and controls was observed for twenty-nine CD8+ CDR3 sequences.

TCR beta VDJ and CDR3 profiles were obtained from a genomic DNA template. TCRdb reprocessed the reads via MiXCR and lists one record per CDR3 protein. This sample has 200,000 to 250,000 distinct CDR3 sequences, with less than 60% found just once. Sequencing involved patients with CD8+CD57+ cell expansion previously shown by flow cytometry. Patients were treatment-naive when blood was sampled. Of note for this clonotype: Its target is not known.

V was clipped by 4 bases and J by 7 bases, with 11 bases between them. Looked up from germline, CDR1 is SEHNR and CDR2 is FQNEAQ (reference sequence). The CDR3 has 13 amino acids. The source of this sequence is a human donor with aplastic anemia. The specimen was sorted CD4+, CD8+, or CD8+CD57+ T cells (not recorded which) from PBMCs. This chain connects TRBV7-9 to TRBJ2-1; D tentatively reads TRBD1 or TRBD2 (5 bases each). Written as DNA, the CDR3 is TGTGCCAGCAGCTCGGGGCTACTTAATGAGCAGTTCTTC. It specifies CASSSGLLNEQFF.